Reported below is one T cell receptor beta chain. The data originate from a study of control samples from healthy donors and cancer patients. Sequencing used immunoSEQ multiplex PCR; TCRdb keeps in-frame clones, though not all of them. The repertoire shows around 190,000 clones; the top ten hold roughly 2.2%. The V end lost 4 bases, the J end lost 6 bases, and 13 bases lay between the germline ends. Per germline, CDR1 MGHRA and CDR2 YSYEKL. The CDR3 length is 14 residues. This chain uses TRBV4-1 with TRBJ2-1, with D perhaps assigned TRBD1 or TRBD2 (6 bases each). The source material was blood. This receptor was taken from a young woman in good health. The CDR3 DNA reads TGCGCCAGCAGCCGGACCCGGGGGCTCAATGAGCAGTTCTTC. It translates to CASSRTRGLNEQFF.